Below are 18 T cell receptor beta chains sequenced from a single sample in a study of OX40 agonist ivuxolimab in advanced cancers. Here immunoSEQ multiplex PCR was the method, and the copy in TCRdb shows in-frame clones only, minus some. The sample records about 36,000 clones, about 87% being singletons. The sample in question was CD4+ or CD8+ T cells sorted from blood, obtained in a trial of the OX40 agonist ivuxolimab. The receptor set was obtained from an adult with an advanced solid tumor such as melanoma, head and neck, liver or kidney cancer.

The V gene is TRBV7-9, the J gene TRBJ2-7; 9 bases agree with TRBD1. This CDR3 spans 16 amino acids. V trimming: 7 bases; J trimming: 4 bases; junction bases outside the gene matches: 14. The germline CDR1 and CDR2 sequences are SEHNR and FQNEAQ (reference sequence). The CDR3 loop is CASTDLGTGPGYEQYF. DNA of the CDR3: TGTGCCAGCACCGATTTGGGGACAGGGCCCGGGTACGAGCAGTACTTC.

The J gene is TRBJ2-7, the V gene TRBV28, with D unresolved. CDR3 length equals 12 residues. Deletions cut 7 bases from V and 4 bases from J, with 11 bases between. Per germline, CDR1 MDHEN and CDR2 SYDVKM. CDR3 DNA: TGTGCCAGCACCGGACCAACGTACGAGCAGTACTTC. It translates to CASTGPTYEQYF.

The rearrangement links TRBV7-9 to TRBJ2-4; D is undetermined. V lost 1 base to trimming and J lost 7 bases, with 8 bases between them. The CDR3 is 13 amino acids. Germline V gene data show CDR1 as SEHNR and CDR2 as FQNEAQ (reference sequence). In DNA, the CDR3 is TGTGCCAGCAGCTTAGTTCCGGACAACATTCAGTACTTC. Its protein is CASSLVPDNIQYF.

V and J are TRBV2 and TRBJ2-7; D is undetermined. This CDR3 has 10 residues. Germline V gene lookup returns CDR1 SNHLY and CDR2 FYNNEI. V lost 4 bases and J 13 bases, leaving 11 bases between the germline ends. CDR3 coding DNA: TGTGCCAGCAGTGTAAGGGCCCAATACTTC. Translated, it gives CASSVRAQYF. The full variable domain, in which reference TRBV2 and TRBJ2-7 provide the parts outside the CDR3, is EPEVTQTPSHQVTQMGQEVILRCVPISNHLYFYWYRQILGQKVEFLVSFYNNEISEKSEIFDDQFSVERPDGSNFTLKIRSTKLEDSAMYFCASSVRAQYFGPGTRLTVT.

This clone came up a few times. The V gene is TRBV10-1, the J gene TRBJ2-7; a weak D match, TRBD1 (6 bases). CDR3 length: 14 amino acids. V lost 2 bases and J 2 bases, leaving 10 bases between the germline ends. CDR1 is WNHNN and CDR2 is SYGVQD in the germline V gene (reference sequence). CDR3 coding DNA: TGCGCCAGCAGTGAGAAGTACAGGGCCTACGAGCAGTACTTC. Protein sequence: CASSEKYRAYEQYF.

This sequence joins TRBV9 and TRBJ1-1; D is possibly TRBD1 (5 bases). V was pared by 4 bases and J by 1 base, with 14 bases between. The CDR3 has 15 amino acids. Germline assignment: CDR1 SGDLS and CDR2 YYNGEE. The CDR3 is CASSLTQGRNTEAFF. DNA of the CDR3: TGTGCCAGCAGCCTTACCCAGGGAAGGAACACTGAAGCTTTCTTT. Full variable domain (missing parts from reference TRBV9 and TRBJ1-1): DSGVTQTPKHLITATGQRVTLRCSPRSGDLSVYWYQQSLDQGLQFLIQYYNGEERAKGNILERFSAQQFPDLHSELNLSSLELGDSALYFCASSLTQGRNTEAFFGQGTRLTVV.

V and J are TRBV29-1 and TRBJ2-1; perhaps TRBD1 as D (5 bases). The CDR3 has 13 amino acids. V dropped 7 bases and J dropped 5 bases, with 15 bases sitting between them. Germline V gene data show CDR1 as SQVTM and CDR2 as ANQGSEA. CDR3 residues: CSATSDRNNEQFF. In DNA, the CDR3 is TGCAGCGCCACCTCAGACAGAAACAATGAGCAGTTCTTC.

The rearrangement uses TRBV4-1 and TRBJ1-1, with 7 bases that match TRBD1. CDR1 is MGHRA, CDR2 YSYEKL, per germline. The junction had 8 bases not matched to a gene; V was cut back by 0 bases and J by 4 bases. The CDR3 totals 16 residues. In DNA form, the CDR3 reads TGCGCCAGCAGCCAAGATAAAAGGCAGGGGGGCACTGAAGCTTTCTTT. Protein sequence: CASSQDKRQGGTEAFF.

This clone was picked up one time. The chain uses TRBV5-1 and TRBJ2-7, with 9 bases that match TRBD1. J was trimmed by 0 bases and V by 7 bases; bases with no gene match: 8. Germline V CDR1 and CDR2: SGHRS, YFSETQ. The CDR3 sequence is 15 residues long. The CDR3 loop is CASRAPGQGSYEQYF. For the CDR3, the DNA is TGCGCCAGCCGCGCCCCGGGACAGGGCTCCTACGAGCAGTACTTC.

The rearrangement uses TRBV29-1 and TRBJ2-1; no firm D call. Germline V CDR1 and CDR2: SQVTM, ANQGSEA. Trimming removed 4 bases at V and 8 bases at J, with 15 bases between. The CDR3 has 13 residues. The DNA of the CDR3 is TGCAGCGTTGCGAAGCCCCCGAAGGATGAGCAGTTCTTC. Translating gives CSVAKPPKDEQFF.

The genes are TRBV7-6 and TRBJ1-5; TRBD1 matches 8 bases. V was clipped by 4 bases and J by 1 base; unmatched bases: 0. Germline CDR1 is SGHVS and CDR2 is FNYEAQ. The CDR3 is 14 amino acids. CDR3 DNA sequence: TGTGCCAGCAGCTGGACAGGGAGCAATCAGCCCCAGCATTTT. This gives the protein CASSWTGSNQPQHF.

The rearrangement joins TRBV14 to TRBJ2-7; weak D call: TRBD1 (5 bases). The CDR3 contains 15 residues. Trimming shortened V by 4 bases and J by 0 bases, and 13 bases separated the two germline ends. Germline values: CDR1 SGHDN, CDR2 FVKESK. The CDR3 sequence is CASSRMDTNSYEQYF. CDR3 bases: TGTGCCAGCAGCCGAATGGACACCAACTCCTACGAGCAGTACTTC.

This rearrangement joins TRBV28 to TRBJ2-4; D perhaps matches TRBD2 (6 bases). V dropped 8 bases and J dropped 1 base, with 18 bases sitting between them. Looked up from germline, CDR1 is MDHEN and CDR2 is SYDVKM. This CDR3 region has 16 residues. CDR3 bases: TGTGCCAGCGCCGCGGGCGGGATAGTGGCCAAAAACATTCAGTACTTC. Amino acid sequence: CASAAGGIVAKNIQYF.

J is TRBJ1-5 and V is TRBV7-2; no clear D gene. Trimming stripped 1 base from V and 0 bases from J, with 13 bases between. The CDR3 runs 17 residues. Germline assignment: CDR1 SGHTA and CDR2 FQGNSA. CDR3 sequence (DNA): TGTGCCAGCAGCTTAGTTTTCGACACAGATAGCAATCAGCCCCAGCATTTT. The encoded protein is CASSLVFDTDSNQPQHF.

This chain connects TRBV20-1 to TRBJ1-1; possibly TRBD1 for D (6 bases). CDR1 and CDR2 from the germline V gene are DFQATT and SNEGSKA (reference sequence). This CDR3 region has 11 residues. Trimming pared 6 bases from V and 4 bases from J, leaving 9 bases between. The CDR3 DNA reads TGCAGTGCCAGGGGCCCCACTGAAGCTTTCTTT. It yields the protein CSARGPTEAFF.

The V and J genes are TRBV7-2 and TRBJ1-4; perhaps TRBD1 as D (6 bases). The CDR3 consists of 14 residues. The V gene lost 4 bases and the J gene lost 11 bases, with 17 bases spanning the gap. The germline V gene encodes CDR1 SGHTA and CDR2 FQGNSA. The CDR3 coding sequence is TGTGCCAGCAGCTCTTCGACGTTTACAGGGAAACTGTTTTTT. Protein sequence: CASSSSTFTGKLFF.

The V call is TRBV5-8, the J call TRBJ2-3; TRBD2 matches 13 bases. The V and J ends lost 0 bases and 0 bases, in that order; junction bases with no gene match: 7. Germline V gives CDR1 SGHTS, CDR2 YDEGEE. The CDR3 contains 19 residues. This CDR3 is CASSLGPGLAGLSTDTQYF. DNA of the CDR3: TGTGCCAGCAGCTTGGGGCCGGGACTAGCGGGACTTAGCACAGATACGCAGTATTTT.

V usage is TRBV6-1 and J usage is TRBJ1-2; D call uncertain. Trimming took 5 bases from V and 6 from J, leaving 13 bases between them. Germline CDR1 and CDR2: MNHNS and SASEGT. This CDR3 comprises 13 residues. The CDR3 DNA follows: TGTGCCAGCAGTACGAGGGTCAAGGATGGCTACACCTTC. Translation gives CASSTRVKDGYTF.